Shown below are 9 T cell receptor beta chains from a single sample sequenced in a study of cytomegalovirus exposure and HLA in healthy donors. Amplification used 60 Vbeta primers and 13 Jbeta primers. Some clones are missing from TCRdb's copy, which holds only in-frame ones; the method was immunoSEQ multiplex PCR. The repertoire consists of about 110,000 clones, with over 60% occurring once and the leading ten covering about 7.7%. The sequenced sample was PBMCs. The receptors come from a man between 18 and 35 years old in good health and CMV-seropositive.

The table lists this clone with a few counts. The CDR3 DNA reads as TGTGCCAGCAGTTACCAGGGCGTCTACAATGAGCAGTTCTTC. Amino acids: CASSYQGVYNEQFF. J is TRBJ2-1 and V is TRBV6-6; D possibly corresponds to TRBD1 (5 bases). Germline V lookup: CDR1 MNHNY, CDR2 SVGAGI (reference sequence). The CDR3 consists of 14 residues. Trimming pared 2 bases from V and 3 bases from J, leaving 8 bases between.

J is TRBJ2-7 and V is TRBV28; no reliable D call. Germline V CDR1 and CDR2: MDHEN, SYDVKM. The CDR3 is 14 amino acids. V was shortened by 3 bases and J by 1 base, with 10 bases between the two germline ends. The CDR3 DNA sequence: TGTGCCAGCAGTTTCCCCAGTATTTCCTACGAGCAGTACTTC. Residues: CASSFPSISYEQYF.

The CDR3: CAWSVQGFRETEAFF. The CDR3 DNA is TGTGCCTGGAGTGTACAGGGATTTAGGGAGACTGAAGCTTTCTTT. V is TRBV30 and J is TRBJ1-1, with D maybe TRBD1 (6 bases). Germline loops: CDR1 GTSNPN, CDR2 SVGIG (reference sequence). V was clipped by 0 bases and J by 5 bases, with 16 bases between them. This CDR3 is 15 amino acids long.

The genes are TRBV11-2 and TRBJ2-5, with TRBD2 matching over 9 bases. V lost 0 bases to trimming and J lost 4 bases; unmatched junction nucleotides: 3. Germline CDR1 SGHAT, CDR2 FQNNGV. The CDR3 is made up of 15 amino acids. The CDR3 is CASSLDRGGGETQYF. The CDR3 bases are TGTGCCAGCAGCTTAGATCGCGGGGGGGGAGAGACCCAGTACTTC.

The rearrangement joins TRBV5-4 to TRBJ2-3; the D gene is possibly TRBD2 (5 bases). V was cut by 0 bases and J by 5 bases, with 16 bases left in between. Germline V gene sequence: CDR1 SGHNT, CDR2 YYREEE (reference sequence). CDR3 length equals 16 residues. CDR3 sequence: CASSLGAGPKGDTQYF. The CDR3 coding sequence is TGTGCCAGCAGCTTGGGCGCGGGTCCCAAGGGAGATACGCAGTATTTT.

This clone was observed a handful of times. The V call is TRBV30, the J call TRBJ2-6; tentative D call: TRBD2 (7 bases). Per germline, CDR1 GTSNPN and CDR2 SVGIG (reference sequence). The CDR3 has 18 amino acids. Deletions cut 3 bases from V and 1 base from J, with 19 bases between. The CDR3 DNA is TGTGCCTGGAGCGAGGGGGGGGGTGGTTTGTCTGGGGCCAACGTCCTGACTTTC. Amino acids: CAWSEGGGGLSGANVLTF.

This clone occurred once. The chain employs TRBV11-2 and TRBJ2-1; unclear D gene. The CDR3 extends over 14 amino acids. Trimming stripped 5 bases from V and 0 bases from J, with 8 bases between. CDR1 and CDR2 (germline): SGHAT, FQNNGV. CDR3 nucleotides: TGTGCCAGCAGCCGACAAGGCTCCTACAATGAGCAGTTCTTC. Translating gives CASSRQGSYNEQFF.

The chain combines TRBV2 with TRBJ1-1; weak D call: TRBD1 (5 bases). From germline, CDR1 is SNHLY and CDR2 FYNNEI. This CDR3 region has 14 residues. Trimming pared 4 bases from V and 5 bases from J, leaving 14 bases between. The CDR3 bases are TGTGCCAGCAGTGCAAGTTGGGGGGGGACTGAAGCTTTCTTT. As protein: CASSASWGGTEAFF.

The chain carries TRBV7-2 and TRBJ2-5; TRBD2 agrees at 10 bases. This CDR3 spans 16 amino acids. The germline V gene has CDR1 SGHTA and CDR2 FQGNSA. J gave up 5 bases and V 3 bases, and 9 bases lay outside the gene matches. In DNA form, the CDR3 reads TGTGCCAGCAGCTTCACTAGCGGGGCGGTGGGGGAGACCCAGTACTTC. This gives the protein CASSFTSGAVGETQYF.